The 9 T cell receptor beta chains listed next were all sequenced from one sample in a study of technical replicates of blood from a handful of donors. The repertoire was sequenced with immunoSEQ multiplex PCR; TCRdb's copy has only in-frame clones and lacks some. The table includes 55,000 to 75,000 clones, 70% to 90% detected once. The sample consisted of PBMCs. The receptors originated from a human donor in good health. Some clones in this sample may be carry-over from other donors' samples.

This sequence joins TRBV5-5 and TRBJ1-6; unclear D gene. Germline-derived CDR1 and CDR2 are SGHKS and YYEKEE (reference sequence). The CDR3 is 17 amino acids. V was trimmed by 4 bases and J by 0 bases, leaving 14 bases between them. The CDR3 sequence is CASSPGGGSSYNSPLHF. The CDR3 DNA follows: TGTGCCAGCAGCCCCGGCGGTGGCAGCTCCTATAATTCACCCCTCCACTTT. The whole variable domain, remainder taken from reference TRBV5-5 and TRBJ1-6, is DAGVTQSPTHLIKTRGQQVTLRCSPISGHKSVSWYQQVLGQGPQFIFQYYEKEERGRGNFPDRFSARQFPNYSSELNVNALLLGDSALYLCASSPGGGSSYNSPLHFGNGTRLTVT.

As DNA, the CDR3 is TGTGCCGGCCGGGGACAGTTCATGAACACTGAAGCTTTCTTT. Protein sequence: CAGRGQFMNTEAFF. This chain uses TRBV21-1 with TRBJ1-1; the D call of TRBD1 is as the table states it, not checked on the DNA. TRBV21-1 represents a pseudogene. The CDR3 has 14 amino acids.

This clone has just one count. The chain has TRBV5-4 and TRBJ2-3; D call uncertain. The CDR3 has 14 amino acids. CDR1 and CDR2 from the germline V gene are SGHNT and YYREEE (reference sequence). The V end was cut by 0 bases, the J end by 0 bases, with 5 bases between. The CDR3 loop reads CASSLGLSTDTQYF. CDR3 nucleotide sequence: TGTGCCAGCAGCTTGGGACTCAGCACAGATACGCAGTATTTT.

The V call is TRBV6-5, the J call TRBJ1-1; the D is unclear. The V gene's germline CDR1 is MNHEY and CDR2 SVGAGI. With 2 bases removed from V and 3 bases from J, the gap between germline ends came to 13 bases. This CDR3 contains 15 residues. The DNA for the CDR3 is TGTGCCAGCAGTTACGATACAGCGGTAGACACTGAAGCTTTCTTT. This codes for CASSYDTAVDTEAFF.

This rearrangement joins TRBV14 to TRBJ2-1; a weak D match, TRBD2 (6 bases). Deletions cut 1 base from V and 8 bases from J, with 12 bases between. The germline CDR1 and CDR2 sequences are SGHDN and FVKESK. CDR3 length equals 14 residues. The CDR3 is CASSQGLVADEQFF. The CDR3 nucleotides are TGTGCCAGCAGCCAAGGACTAGTGGCAGATGAGCAGTTCTTC.

In this sample, this clone turned up once. The chain has TRBV11-2 and TRBJ2-5; D gene ambiguous. CDR3 length: 13 residues. The V end was cut by 5 bases, the J end by 3 bases, with 10 bases between. The germline gives CDR1 SGHAT, CDR2 FQNNGV. CDR3 sequence (DNA): TGTGCCAGCAGCGAAACTAATAAAGAGACCCAGTACTTC. Protein product: CASSETNKETQYF. The entire variable domain, with the rest obtained from reference TRBV11-2 and TRBJ2-5, is as follows: EAGVAQSPRYKIIEKRQSVAFWCNPISGHATLYWYQQILGQGPKLLIQFQNNGVVDDSQLPKDRFSAERLKGVDSTLKIQPAKLEDSAVYLCASSETNKETQYFGPGTRLLVL.

V and J are TRBV11-2 and TRBJ2-7, with D possibly TRBD1 on 5 matching bases. The CDR3 contains 12 residues. The germline V and J ends were trimmed by 5 bases and 3 bases, with 8 bases remaining between them. Germline CDR1 is SGHAT and CDR2 is FQNNGV. This CDR3 is CASSAGHYEQYF. The CDR3 nucleotides read TGTGCCAGCAGCGCAGGACACTACGAGCAGTACTTC.

This sequence joins TRBV4-2 and TRBJ2-7; 10 bases are a match to TRBD1. J was trimmed by 3 bases and V by 4 bases; bases with no gene match: 3. CDR3 length: 14 amino acids. In germline, CDR1 is LGHNA, CDR2 YNFKEQ. For the CDR3, the DNA is TGTGCCAGCAGCCCGGGACAGGGGTTCTACGAGCAGTACTTC. Its protein is CASSPGQGFYEQYF.

This sequence joins TRBV11-2 and TRBJ2-7; TRBD2 agrees at 9 bases. V was clipped by 0 bases and J by 13 bases; unmatched bases: 4. The CDR3 runs 12 residues. Per germline, CDR1 SGHAT and CDR2 FQNNGV. CDR3 sequence (DNA): TGTGCCAGCAGCTTAGAGGGGGGGACTAGCTACTTC. It yields the protein CASSLEGGTSYF.